The clone carrying this TCR beta chain appeared once. The primer mix had 60 Vbeta and 13 Jbeta primers. Sequencing used immunoSEQ multiplex PCR; TCRdb keeps in-frame clones, though not all of them. The sample records 140,000 to 150,000 clones, roughly 86% being singletons. The CDR3 contains 16 residues. The germline gives CDR1 SGHTA, CDR2 FQGNSA. Trimming removed 2 bases from V and 0 bases from J; junction bases left unmatched: 6. The data derive from a study of cytomegalovirus exposure and HLA in healthy donors. Turning to the study itself: The Caucasian-associated ancestry cluster held more than 80% of under 450 genotyped donors.

This sequence was found in a middle-aged woman in good health and CMV-seronegative. The rearrangement joins TRBV7-2 to TRBJ2-5; 7 nucleotides align to TRBD2. What was sequenced was PBMCs. CDR3 amino acids: CASSLQSAGHQETQYF. The CDR3 DNA reads TGTGCCAGCAGCTTACAATCAGCGGGACACCAAGAGACCCAGTACTTC.